This passage covers 4 T cell receptor beta chains from one sample sequenced in a study of blood T cell repertoires in COVID-19. Profiling relied on immunoSEQ multiplex PCR, and the TCRdb table lists in-frame clones only, not all of them. In the table there are roughly 52,000 clones, roughly 90% of which are singletons. Sequencing was carried out using peripheral blood. Receptor source: a man between 60 and 75 years old with active COVID-19.

The chain is built from TRBV27 and TRBJ2-6; TRBD2 matches at 8 bases. Trimming took 8 bases from V and 0 from J; bases not matched to a gene: 9. CDR3 length: 17 amino acids. CDR1 and CDR2 from the germline V gene are MNHEY and SMNVEV (reference sequence). The DNA of the CDR3 is TGTGCCAGCCAGCAGGGACTAGGGGTCTCTGGGGCCAACGTCCTGACTTTC. Translating it yields CASQQGLGVSGANVLTF. Drawing the rest from reference TRBV27 and TRBJ2-6, the complete variable domain is EAQVTQNPRYLITVTGKKLTVTCSQNMNHEYMSWYRQDPGLGLRQIYYSMNVEVTDKGDVPEGYKVSRKEKRNFPLILESPSPNQTSLYFCASQQGLGVSGANVLTFGAGSRLTVL.

The CDR3 region has the DNA TGTGCCAGCACGACAGGGGGCTTAGATACGCAGTATTTT. Translation: CASTTGGLDTQYF. The chain has TRBV2 and TRBJ2-3; 10 bases fit TRBD1. The J segment lost 5 bases and the V segment lost 7 bases, leaving 3 bases of the junction unmatched. The CDR3 totals 13 residues. Germline V lookup: CDR1 SNHLY, CDR2 FYNNEI.

The gene calls are TRBV7-8 and TRBJ1-1, with TRBD1 as a possible D gene (5 bases). Germline V gene data show CDR1 as SGHVS and CDR2 as FQNEAQ. Trimming removed 4 bases from V and 9 bases from J, with 12 bases in between. The CDR3 covers 12 residues. CDR3 nucleotide sequence: TGTGCCAGCAGCTCCAGGGCTTTAAAAGCTTTCTTT. The encoded protein is CASSSRALKAFF.

The CDR3 region is CASSGQGGHEQYF. CDR3 coding DNA: TGCGCCAGCAGCGGACAGGGAGGCCACGAGCAGTACTTC. The V gene is TRBV5-1, the J gene TRBJ2-7; TRBD1 aligns across 8 bases. J lost 5 bases, V lost 4 bases, and 5 bases had no gene match. The CDR3 is made up of 13 amino acids. Per the germline V gene, CDR1 is SGHRS and CDR2 is YFSETQ.